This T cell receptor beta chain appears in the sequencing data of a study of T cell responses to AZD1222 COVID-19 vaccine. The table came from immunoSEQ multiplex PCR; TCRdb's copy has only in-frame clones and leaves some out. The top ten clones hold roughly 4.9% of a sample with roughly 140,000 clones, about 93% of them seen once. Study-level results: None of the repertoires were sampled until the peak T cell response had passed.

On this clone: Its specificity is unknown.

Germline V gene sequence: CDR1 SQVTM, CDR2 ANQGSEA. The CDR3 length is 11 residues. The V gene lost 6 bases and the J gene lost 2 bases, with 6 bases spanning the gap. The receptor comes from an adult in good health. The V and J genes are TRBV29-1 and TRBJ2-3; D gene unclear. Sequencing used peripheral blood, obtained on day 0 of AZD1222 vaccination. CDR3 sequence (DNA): TGCAGCGTATCTGCCACAGATACGCAGTATTTT. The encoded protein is CSVSATDTQYF.